The source of this T cell receptor (beta chain) is a study of beta chain features in type 1 diabetes. General study findings and limits: For TCRB rearrangement, an influence of HLA type remained unresolved here.

The CDR3 sequence is 16 residues long. CDR1 and CDR2 (germline): LGHNA, YSLEER. Trimming took off 1 base at V and 5 bases at J, with 17 bases between the two ends. A word on this clone: Antigen unknown.

The authors reverse transcribed all of the isolated RNA, so sequencing captured expressed TCRB transcripts. Only in-frame clones appear in the TCRdb table, and some are missing; sequencing was by immunoSEQ multiplex PCR. The sample holds more than 350,000 clones, about 10% seen once. This TCR derives from a woman younger than 35 in good health. Sequenced: naive CD4+ T cells from blood. V usage is TRBV4-3 and J usage is TRBJ1-1; maybe TRBD1 (5 bases). The DNA of the CDR3 is TGCGCCAGCAGCCAAGTTGGGGCCGTCCTAGGGACTGAAGCTTTCTTT. Translating gives CASSQVGAVLGTEAFF.